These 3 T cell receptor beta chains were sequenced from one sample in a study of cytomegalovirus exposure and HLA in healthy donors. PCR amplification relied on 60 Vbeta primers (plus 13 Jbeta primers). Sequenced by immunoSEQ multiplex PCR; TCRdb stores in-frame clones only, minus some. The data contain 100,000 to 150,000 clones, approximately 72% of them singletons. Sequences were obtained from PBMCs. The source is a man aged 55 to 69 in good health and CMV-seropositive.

The CDR3 DNA reads as TGTGCCAGCAGTGAGGGACAGGGAAATCAGCCCCAGCATTTT. Its translation is CASSEGQGNQPQHF. The genes are TRBV6-5 and TRBJ1-5, with TRBD1 identical over 9 bases. Germline V gene lookup returns CDR1 MNHEY and CDR2 SVGAGI. Losses at the gene ends were 5 bases for V and 4 bases for J; bases not matched to a gene: 3. CDR3 length: 14 amino acids.

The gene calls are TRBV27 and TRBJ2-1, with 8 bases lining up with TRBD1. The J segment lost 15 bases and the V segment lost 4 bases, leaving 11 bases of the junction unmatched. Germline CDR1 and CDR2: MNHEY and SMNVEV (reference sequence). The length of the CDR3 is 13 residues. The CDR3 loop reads CASSSEGQGPGFF. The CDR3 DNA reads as TGTGCCAGCAGTTCCGAAGGACAGGGTCCTGGGTTCTTC.

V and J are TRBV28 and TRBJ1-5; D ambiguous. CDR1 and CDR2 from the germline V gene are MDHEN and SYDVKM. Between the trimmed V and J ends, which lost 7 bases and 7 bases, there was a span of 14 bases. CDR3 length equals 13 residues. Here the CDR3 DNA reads TGTGCCAGCATTCGGGGTGGAGGACAGCCCCAGCATTTT. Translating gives CASIRGGGQPQHF.